This T cell receptor (beta chain) was documented in a study of shared clonotypes between healthy human individuals. Assay: immunoSEQ multiplex PCR; the TCRdb copy retains only in-frame clones and omits some. The sample has some 800,000 clones, about 92% seen once. The CDR3 has 16 amino acids. V lost 3 bases to trimming and J lost 9 bases; unmatched junction nucleotides: 11. In germline, CDR1 is SEHNR, CDR2 FQNEAQ (reference sequence). Naive CD8 cells were CD45RO-negative, positively selected for CCR7, excluding terminally differentiated effector memory CD45RA+ cells. This TCR was sampled from a man aged 30-40 years in good health. The gene calls are TRBV7-9 and TRBJ2-1, with TRBD2 matching over 10 bases. The sample taken for sequencing was naive CD8+ T cells sorted from blood. DNA for the CDR3: TGTGCCAGCAGCTTCCGCACTAGCGGGACTCTAAGTGAGCAGTTCTTC. Its translation: CASSFRTSGTLSEQFF. Full variable domain (missing parts from reference TRBV7-9 and TRBJ2-1): DTGVSQNPRHKITKRGQNVTFRCDPISEHNRLYWYRQTLGQGPEFLTYFQNEAQLEKSRLLSDRFSAERPKGSFSTLEIQRTEQGDSAMYLCASSFRTSGTLSEQFFGPGTRLTVL.